These 29 T cell receptor beta chains were sequenced from one sample in a study of cytomegalovirus exposure and HLA in healthy donors. Assay used: immunoSEQ multiplex PCR; TCRdb lists only in-frame clones, some missing. The data show over 250,000 clones, 80% to 90% seen once. The sequenced sample was PBMCs. These TCRs come from a woman between 18 and 30 years old in good health and CMV-seronegative.

J is TRBJ2-3 and V is TRBV4-2, with 13 bases that match TRBD2. Germline CDR1 LGHNA, CDR2 YNFKEQ. CDR3 length equals 16 residues. Trimming removed 4 bases from V and 2 bases from J; junction bases left unmatched: 3. The CDR3 region is CASSLGLAGPTDTQYF. CDR3 DNA sequence: TGTGCCAGCAGCCTGGGACTAGCGGGGCCCACAGATACGCAGTATTTT.

V usage is TRBV30 and J usage is TRBJ2-1; 8 bases map to TRBD2. CDR3 length: 19 residues. The J segment lost 0 bases and the V segment lost 4 bases, leaving 17 bases of the junction unmatched. The germline V gene encodes CDR1 GTSNPN and CDR2 SVGIG (reference sequence). The CDR3 coding sequence is TGTGCCTGGAACAAGGGACTAGTGGATTTGTCTTTCTCCTACAATGAGCAGTTCTTC. Translated, it gives CAWNKGLVDLSFSYNEQFF.

The chain uses TRBV6-1 and TRBJ1-5; 8 bases match TRBD1. CDR3 length: 14 amino acids. Losses at the gene ends were 3 bases for V and 7 bases for J; bases not matched to a gene: 5. In germline, CDR1 is MNHNS, CDR2 SASEGT. In DNA form, the CDR3 reads TGTGCCAGCAGTGAGGGACAGGTCAGCCAGCCCCAGCATTTT. This gives the protein CASSEGQVSQPQHF.

The chain employs TRBV4-3 and TRBJ2-6; D gene unclear. Germline lookup yields CDR1 LGHNA and CDR2 YSLEER. The CDR3 length is 17 residues. Trimming pared 1 base from V and 1 base from J, leaving 11 bases between. The CDR3 DNA reads as TGCGCCAGCAGCCAAGTAGCATCCATATCTGGGGCCAACGTCCTGACTTTC. It encodes CASSQVASISGANVLTF.

The gene calls are TRBV19 and TRBJ1-2, with TRBD1 as a possible D gene (6 bases). The germline V gene encodes CDR1 LNHDA and CDR2 SQIVND (reference sequence). The length of the CDR3 is 13 residues. Trimming shortened V by 0 bases and J by 8 bases, and 10 bases separated the two germline ends. The DNA for the CDR3 is TGTGCCAGTAGTATAGAACAGGGTCAGGGCTACACCTTC. This sequence encodes CASSIEQGQGYTF.

V usage is TRBV7-8 and J usage is TRBJ2-5, with 7 bases lining up with TRBD1. The V gene's germline CDR1 is SGHVS and CDR2 FQNEAQ. This CDR3 comprises 13 residues. The V segment lost 5 bases and the J segment 5 bases; nucleotides outside the gene matches: 5. The CDR3 DNA follows: TGTGCCAGCAGCGAGACAGGGCTGGAGACCCAGTACTTC. This codes for CASSETGLETQYF.

The chain recombines TRBV5-1 with TRBJ1-6, with a tentative D call TRBD1 (5 bases). Germline V lookup: CDR1 SGHRS, CDR2 YFSETQ. V lost 4 bases and J lost 0, with 14 bases in between. This CDR3 region has 17 residues. The CDR3: CASSLDGTSSYNSPLHF. Here the CDR3 DNA reads TGCGCCAGCAGCCTCGACGGGACTAGCTCCTATAATTCACCCCTCCACTTT.

The rearrangement links TRBV9 to TRBJ1-6; 11 nucleotides match TRBD1. This CDR3 comprises 14 residues. Unmatched junction bases numbered 1, after V lost 5 bases and J lost 6 bases. Germline CDR1 and CDR2: SGDLS and YYNGEE. CDR3 bases: TGTGCCAGCAGGGGGACAGGGGGTAATTCACCCCTCCACTTT. It specifies CASRGTGGNSPLHF.

This sequence joins TRBV29-1 and TRBJ2-2; 7 bases line up with TRBD1. V lost 4 bases, J lost 1 base, and 3 bases stayed unmatched. The CDR3 sequence is 14 residues long. Looked up from germline, CDR1 is SQVTM and CDR2 is ANQGSEA. The CDR3 sequence: CSVGRGQNTGELFF. CDR3 nucleotide sequence: TGCAGCGTTGGAAGGGGGCAGAACACCGGGGAGCTGTTTTTT.

This chain joins TRBV6-5 and TRBJ2-3; 8 bases match TRBD2. The CDR3 consists of 13 residues. V was clipped by 11 bases and J by 5 bases; unmatched bases: 9. Germline V gives CDR1 MNHEY, CDR2 SVGAGI. The CDR3 reads CACKTSGRDTQYF. DNA of the CDR3: TGTGCCTGCAAAACTAGCGGAAGAGATACGCAGTATTTT.

The V call is TRBV28, the J call TRBJ2-6, with D maybe TRBD2 (6 bases). The CDR3 totals 15 residues. V lost 2 bases, J lost 2 bases, and 7 bases lay in between. CDR1 and CDR2 from the germline V gene are MDHEN and SYDVKM. CDR3 nucleotides: TGTGCCAGCAGTTTACCGGGGGCTGGGGCCAACGTCCTGACTTTC. As protein: CASSLPGAGANVLTF.

There are many counts of this clone. The chain couples TRBV28 to TRBJ2-1; D perhaps matches TRBD2 (5 bases). Between the trimmed V and J ends, which lost 6 bases and 0 bases, there was a span of 12 bases. CDR3 length: 15 residues. The germline V gene has CDR1 MDHEN and CDR2 SYDVKM. The CDR3 nucleotides read TGTGCCAGCAGCCTGCGGGTCAGCTCCTACAATGAGCAGTTCTTC. It specifies CASSLRVSSYNEQFF.

V gene TRBV15 combines with J gene TRBJ1-5, with D maybe TRBD1 (5 bases). The V gene lost 0 bases and the J gene lost 3 bases, with 9 bases spanning the gap. This CDR3 has 15 residues. From germline, CDR1 is LNHNV and CDR2 YYDKDF (reference sequence). The CDR3 DNA is TGTGCCACCAGCAGAGAGCGGGGCCTCAATCAGCCCCAGCATTTT. Its protein product is CATSRERGLNQPQHF.

This chain connects TRBV25-1 to TRBJ2-5, with 8 bases fitting TRBD1. The CDR3 runs 16 residues. Germline V gene sequence: CDR1 MGHDK, CDR2 SYGVNS. V was pared by 10 bases and J by 5 bases, with 18 bases of the junction left unmatched. CDR3 sequence (DNA): TGTGCCACCGAGCGCGGGACAGGCTCGAGGGGGGAGACCCAGTACTTC. Translated: CATERGTGSRGETQYF. Looking up the rest from reference TRBV25-1 and TRBJ2-5 gives the full variable domain: EADIYQTPRYLVIGTGKKITLECSQTMGHDKMYWYQQDPGMELHLIHYSYGVNSTEKGDLSSESTVSRIRTEHFPLTLESARPSHTSQYLCATERGTGSRGETQYFGPGTRLLVL.

This rearrangement joins TRBV5-6 to TRBJ2-1; 9 bases line up with TRBD2. The V gene end was trimmed by 0 bases and the J gene end by 4 bases; junction bases not matched to a gene: 8. Germline-derived CDR1 and CDR2 are SGHDT and YYEEEE. This CDR3 has 17 residues. This CDR3 is CASSLEVSGSGYNEQFF. The CDR3 nucleotides read TGTGCCAGCAGCTTGGAGGTTAGCGGGAGCGGGTACAATGAGCAGTTCTTC.

The V call is TRBV9, the J call TRBJ2-7, with 9 bases lining up with TRBD1. CDR1 and CDR2 from the germline V gene are SGDLS and YYNGEE. V gave up 4 bases and J gave up 3 bases; unmatched junction bases: 2. The CDR3 loop spans 13 amino acids. CDR3 in amino acids: CASSPGQGYEQYF. The CDR3 DNA is TGTGCCAGCAGCCCGGGACAGGGCTACGAGCAGTACTTC. The complete variable domain, with remaining parts taken from reference TRBV9 and TRBJ2-7, reads DSGVTQTPKHLITATGQRVTLRCSPRSGDLSVYWYQQSLDQGLQFLIQYYNGEERAKGNILERFSAQQFPDLHSELNLSSLELGDSALYFCASSPGQGYEQYFGPGTRLTVT.

The chain couples TRBV13 to TRBJ1-5, with D unclear. V lost 5 bases and J lost 4, with 9 bases in between. This CDR3 has 13 amino acids. Germline CDR1 PRHDT, CDR2 FYEKMQ (reference sequence). CDR3 in amino acids: CASSVRRNQPQHF. The CDR3 DNA follows: TGTGCCAGCAGCGTTCGGAGGAATCAGCCCCAGCATTTT.

The J gene is TRBJ2-7, the V gene TRBV27, with TRBD1 identical over 10 bases. This CDR3 contains 15 residues. The trim removed 1 base at V and 6 bases at J, leaving 6 bases unmatched. Germline V gene data show CDR1 as MNHEY and CDR2 as SMNVEV (reference sequence). CDR3 in DNA: TGTGCCAGCAGTTTATTTGGACAGGGGGAATCCGAGCAGTACTTC. It translates to CASSLFGQGESEQYF.

The chain combines TRBV18 with TRBJ2-7; D ambiguous. Trimming shortened V by 2 bases and J by 6 bases, and 11 bases separated the two germline ends. CDR3 size: 13 residues. Looked up from germline, CDR1 is KGHSH and CDR2 is LQKENI. CDR3 loop: CASSPRSLTEQYF. The DNA of the CDR3 is TGTGCCAGCTCACCAAGGAGTTTGACCGAGCAGTACTTC. Full variable domain (remainder filled in from reference TRBV18 and TRBJ2-7): NAGVMQNPRHLVRRRGQEARLRCSPMKGHSHVYWYRQLPEEGLKFMVYLQKENIIDESGMPKERFSAEFPKEGPSILRIQQVVRGDSAAYFCASSPRSLTEQYFGPGTRLTVT.

V usage is TRBV5-4 and J usage is TRBJ2-7; 10 nucleotides line up with TRBD1. The CDR3 consists of 14 residues. Germline CDR1 is SGHNT and CDR2 is YYREEE (reference sequence). Trimming removed 7 bases from V and 5 bases from J; junction bases left unmatched: 9. CDR3 sequence reads: CASDDAGQGNEQYF. DNA of the CDR3: TGTGCCAGCGATGACGCGGGACAGGGGAACGAGCAGTACTTC. Supplemented by reference TRBV5-4 and TRBJ2-7, the full variable domain reads ETGVTQSPTHLIKTRGQQVTLRCSSQSGHNTVSWYQQALGQGPQFIFQYYREEENGRGNFPPRFSGLQFPNYSSELNVNALELDDSALYLCASDDAGQGNEQYFGPGTRLTVT.

This clone is a singleton in its sample. V gene TRBV6-6 combines with J gene TRBJ2-7, with D possibly TRBD2 on 6 matching bases. The CDR3 has 15 residues. The germline V and J ends were trimmed by 4 bases and 1 base, with 14 bases remaining between them. CDR1 is MNHNY, CDR2 SVGAGI, per germline (reference sequence). For the CDR3, the DNA is TGTGCCAGCAGTTCGCCGGGACTCTTATCCTACGAGCAGTACTTC. Amino acids: CASSSPGLLSYEQYF.

This rearrangement joins TRBV5-1 to TRBJ2-3; no reliable D call. The germline V gene encodes CDR1 SGHRS and CDR2 YFSETQ. V was shortened by 1 base and J by 0 bases, with 6 bases between the two germline ends. The CDR3 is made up of 14 amino acids. CDR3 coding DNA: TGCGCCAGCAGCTTGACTCCTAGCACAGATACGCAGTATTTT. Amino acid sequence: CASSLTPSTDTQYF. Supplemented by reference TRBV5-1 and TRBJ2-3, the full variable domain reads KAGVTQTPRYLIKTRGQQVTLSCSPISGHRSVSWYQQTPGQGLQFLFEYFSETQRNKGNFPGRFSGRQFSNSRSEMNVSTLELGDSALYLCASSLTPSTDTQYFGPGTRLTVL.

As for this clone: The junction departs from the called germline gene at one end, perhaps through a read error. DNA for the CDR3: TGTGCCAGCAGCCTAGCGCCACAGGGTAAAGGCTATGGCTACACCTTC. It codes for CASSLAPQGKGYGYTF. V usage is TRBV7-6 and J usage is TRBJ1-2; D is perhaps TRBD1 (6 bases). The CDR3 spans 16 residues. Germline CDR1 reads SGHVS; CDR2 reads FNYEAQ.

The chain combines TRBV7-2 with TRBJ2-2; weak D call: TRBD1 (5 bases). Germline lookup yields CDR1 SGHTA and CDR2 FQGNSA. The CDR3 is made up of 14 amino acids. The V gene lost 1 base and the J gene lost 5 bases, with 8 bases spanning the gap. The CDR3 here is CASSLVPGTGELFF. The CDR3 DNA reads TGTGCCAGCAGCTTAGTGCCAGGGACCGGGGAGCTGTTTTTT.

The chain carries TRBV5-1 and TRBJ1-2, with no clear D. The CDR3 is 15 amino acids. V was cut by 4 bases and J by 5 bases, with 18 bases left in between. Germline-derived CDR1 and CDR2 are SGHRS and YFSETQ. This CDR3 is CASSPPQPGTYGYTF. CDR3 sequence (DNA): TGCGCCAGCAGCCCACCCCAGCCGGGAACTTATGGCTACACCTTC.

The chain employs TRBV11-2 and TRBJ1-1; possible D gene TRBD1, 5 bases. V lost 0 bases and J lost 7, with 12 bases in between. CDR1 SGHAT and CDR2 FQNNGV come from the germline V gene. The CDR3 is 14 amino acids. CDR3 DNA: TGTGCCAGCAGCTTAGATCGGGGGTTCAGTGAAGCTTTCTTT. Translation gives CASSLDRGFSEAFF.

The chain carries TRBV4-3 and TRBJ1-2, with 7 bases that match TRBD1. Germline assignment: CDR1 LGHNA and CDR2 YSLEER. CDR3 length: 15 residues. After removal of 6 bases from V and 2 bases from J, the junction contained 9 bases not matched to a gene. The CDR3 protein is CASSPGAGGNYGYTF. The CDR3 nucleotides read TGCGCCAGCAGTCCAGGGGCAGGGGGGAACTATGGCTACACCTTC.

The chain combines TRBV18 with TRBJ1-2; 11 bases align to TRBD1. CDR1 KGHSH and CDR2 LQKENI come from the germline V gene. This CDR3 contains 14 residues. Trimming took 5 bases from V and 8 from J; bases not matched to a gene: 7. The CDR3 DNA is TGTGCCAGCTCAATGCCGGGACAGGGGGAAGGCTACACCTTC. It codes for CASSMPGQGEGYTF.

V is TRBV28 and J is TRBJ2-7, with 10 positions matching TRBD1. Trimming at V came to 3 bases and at J to 7 bases, leaving 18 bases not matched to a gene. CDR1 and CDR2 from the germline V gene are MDHEN and SYDVKM. This CDR3 spans 18 amino acids. CDR3 loop: CASSFPRRDRGLGGEQYF. CDR3 DNA sequence: TGTGCCAGCAGTTTCCCAAGGCGGGACAGGGGCCTTGGGGGAGAGCAGTACTTC.